Listed below are T cell receptor beta chains from one sample, sequenced in a study of T cell changes during pregnancy in multiple sclerosis. Here immunoSEQ multiplex PCR was the method, and the copy in TCRdb shows in-frame clones only, minus some. The sample comprises 12,000 or so clones, roughly 80% of which are singletons, and around 11% rests with the top ten. The sample here was CD8+ T cells from peripheral blood mononuclear cells, taken after pregnancy. These receptors all come from a female donor in good health, enrolled as a control in a pregnancy study. CDR3s include the opening cysteine and the closing phenylalanine or tryptophan. D genes are given only for firm matches. Some rows have no size entry. The others give once, few or many, or a class for an expanded clone.

d_call,clone_size,j_call,v_call,cdr3_nt,cdr3_aa
TRBD2,-,TRBJ2-3,TRBV7-3,TGTGCCAGCAGCTTGGCGGGGGGGCCCCCAGATACGCAGTATTTT,CASSLAGGPPDTQYF
-,-,TRBJ1-3,TRBV7-3,TGTGCCAGCAGCTCCTCCACAGGAAACACCATATATTTT,CASSSSTGNTIYF
-,-,TRBJ2-3,TRBV27,TGTGCCAGCAGTTTGACCGCGGCAGATACGCAGTATTTT,CASSLTAADTQYF
TRBD2,-,TRBJ2-1,TRBV4-2,TGTGCCAGCAGCCACCTGGGACTAGCGGGAGAGCAGTTCTTC,CASSHLGLAGEQFF
-,-,TRBJ1-1,TRBV7-9,TGTGCCAGCAGCTCTTACGGGGAACAAGCTTTCTTT,CASSSYGEQAFF
TRBD1,-,TRBJ1-1,TRBV7-9,TGTGCCAGCCGGCGGACAGGGGGTTGGACTGAAGCTTTCTTT,CASRRTGGWTEAFF
-,once,TRBJ2-7,TRBV9,TGTGCCAGCAGCCCCCGCTTAGGTCCTGGGGCGTACGAGCAGTACTTC,CASSPRLGPGAYEQYF
TRBD1,-,TRBJ1-1,TRBV6-5,TGTGCCAGCAGTTACCTTCCAGGGGGAGGCCAAGCTTTCTTT,CASSYLPGGGQAFF
-,-,TRBJ2-3,TRBV6-5,TGTGCCAGCAGTAACGGGGGATCAGATACGCAGTATTTT,CASSNGGSDTQYF
TRBD1,once,TRBJ2-7,TRBV5-1,TGCGCCAGCAGCTGGGGACAGGGGTTATTCTACGAGCAGTACTTC,CASSWGQGLFYEQYF
-,-,TRBJ1-5,TRBV27,TGTGCCAGCAGTTTAGCCGGTTATAGCAATCAGCCCCAGCATTTT,CASSLAGYSNQPQHF
-,-,TRBJ2-7,TRBV9,TGTGCCAGCAGCCCGGGGGTGGTGGGCTACGAGCAGTACTTC,CASSPGVVGYEQYF
TRBD1,-,TRBJ2-7,TRBV25-1,TGTGCCAGCCGCCTGAGTACAGGGGGCACCTACGAGCAGTACTTC,CASRLSTGGTYEQYF
-,-,TRBJ1-3,TRBV15,TGTGCCACCAGCAGAGACCCGACAGGCGCCCTGTCTGGAAACACCATATATTTT,CATSRDPTGALSGNTIYF
-,once,TRBJ2-1,TRBV7-9,TGTGCCAGCAGCTTAGTTTCTGTTTATGGCCGCCTCGCCAATGAGCAGTTCTTC,CASSLVSVYGRLANEQFF
TRBD2,-,TRBJ2-3,TRBV5-6,TGTGCCAGCAGCTCATGGGGAGGGAGTCGCACAGATACGCAGTATTTT,CASSSWGGSRTDTQYF
-,-,TRBJ1-1,TRBV7-9,TGTGCCAGCAGTTATCCCGAGGTCACTGAAGCTTTCTTT,CASSYPEVTEAFF
-,-,TRBJ1-4,TRBV7-9,TGTGCCAGCAGCTTAGCGAGTGGGGGCCCTGAAAAACTGTTTTTT,CASSLASGGPEKLFF
-,medium-sized,TRBJ2-7,TRBV9,TGTGCCAGCAGCCCTGCTGGGAGGACGGTCTCGGACTACGAGCAGTACTTC,CASSPAGRTVSDYEQYF
TRBD1,-,TRBJ2-7,TRBV7-9,TGTGCCAGCAGCCCCCGGGACAGCTCCTACGAGCAGTACTTC,CASSPRDSSYEQYF
TRBD1,-,TRBJ1-2,TRBV18,TGTGCCAGCTCACGACACAGACAGGGGTCGGCTGGCTACACCTTC,CASSRHRQGSAGYTF
-,-,TRBJ2-1,TRBV9,TGTGCCAGCAGCACCAAGACAGGTGAGCAGTTCTTC,CASSTKTGEQFF
TRBD2,-,TRBJ2-1,TRBV13,TGTGCCAGCATCAAGGCCTCTAGCGGGAGCTACAATGAGCAGTTCTTC,CASIKASSGSYNEQFF
-,-,TRBJ2-2,TRBV27,TGTGCCAGCAGTTTAGCACTAGGCTTCAACACCGGGGAGCTGTTTTTT,CASSLALGFNTGELFF
TRBD2,-,TRBJ2-1,TRBV27,TGTGCCAGCAGCCCCGGGACTAGCGGAAGCTCCTACAATGAGCAGTTCTTC,CASSPGTSGSSYNEQFF
-,-,TRBJ1-1,TRBV7-9,TGTGCCAGCAGCACCACATCCCCCTCGGGGGGAGAAGCTTTCTTT,CASSTTSPSGGEAFF
TRBD1,-,TRBJ1-5,TRBV5-6,TGTGCCAGCAGCCGAGGACAGGGGGATCAGCCCCAGCATTTT,CASSRGQGDQPQHF
-,medium-sized,TRBJ2-7,TRBV2,TGTGCCAGCACCGGACAGAGCTCCTACGAGCAGTACTTC,CASTGQSSYEQYF
TRBD1,-,TRBJ2-7,TRBV28,TGTGCCAGCAGTCACGGGACAGGGGCCTACGAGCAGTACTTC,CASSHGTGAYEQYF
-,large,TRBJ2-3,TRBV15,TGTGCCACCAGCAGAGATGGGGGGGCCACAGATACGCAGTATTTT,CATSRDGGATDTQYF
TRBD2,medium-sized,TRBJ2-7,TRBV6-1,TGTGCCAGCAGTGAAGCTAGCGGGGGGAGTTACGAGCAGTACTTC,CASSEASGGSYEQYF
-,-,TRBJ2-7,TRBV27,TGTGCCACGCAAACGGGGACACTCTACGAGCAGTACTTC,CATQTGTLYEQYF
TRBD2,-,TRBJ2-1,TRBV10-2,TGCGCCAGCAGTGAGTCGGTAGCGGGGGGTCTTAGCTCCTACAATGAGCAGTTCTTC,CASSESVAGGLSSYNEQFF
TRBD1,-,TRBJ2-5,TRBV27,TGTGCCAGCAGCGGGGGGACAGGGTCTAGAGAGACCCAGTACTTC,CASSGGTGSRETQYF
TRBD2,-,TRBJ2-1,TRBV19,TGTGCCAGTAGTGCACTAGCGGGGGGGTTGGATGAGCAGTTCTTC,CASSALAGGLDEQFF
-,-,TRBJ2-2,TRBV7-9,TGTGCCAGCAGCGCTGTGGGCCCGAACACCGGGGAGCTGTTTTTT,CASSAVGPNTGELFF
TRBD2,-,TRBJ2-3,TRBV4-1,TGCGCCAGCAGCCAAACCCTACTAGCGGGGGGGATCACAGATACGCAGTATTTT,CASSQTLLAGGITDTQYF
TRBD1,medium-sized,TRBJ2-1,TRBV7-9,TGTGCCAGCGGGAACACAGGGGACCTACTATACAATGAGCAGTTCTTC,CASGNTGDLLYNEQFF
TRBD2,-,TRBJ2-1,TRBV19,TGTGCCAGTAGTCGGACTAGCGGAGCCTACAATGAGCAGTTCTTC,CASSRTSGAYNEQFF
-,-,TRBJ1-2,TRBV5-4,TGTGCCAGCAGCTTGGTCGGGAGTGGTAACTATGGCTACACCTTC,CASSLVGSGNYGYTF
TRBD2,once,TRBJ2-7,TRBV27,TGTGCCAGCAGCTTAAAGACTAGCGGGAAATACGAGCAGTACTTC,CASSLKTSGKYEQYF
TRBD2,-,TRBJ2-2,TRBV2,TGTGCCAGCAGTGAAGCGGTTCTAGCGGGAAGAAGGAGCGGGGAGCTGTTTTTT,CASSEAVLAGRRSGELFF
TRBD2,-,TRBJ2-5,TRBV5-1,TGCGCCAGCAGCGCGGGACTAGCGGGGGTAATTAGAGAGACCCAGTACTTC,CASSAGLAGVIRETQYF
-,-,TRBJ2-2,TRBV10-3,TGTGCCATCAGTGACGGGTGGCCCGGGAGTCTGTCCGGGGAGCTGTTTTTT,CAISDGWPGSLSGELFF
TRBD2,-,TRBJ2-7,TRBV7-8,TGTGCCAGCAGCTCAAACCAGGCTAGCGGGGGCTACGAGCAGTACTTC,CASSSNQASGGYEQYF
TRBD2,-,TRBJ2-3,TRBV2,TGTGCCAGCAAATGGACTAGCGGGGGGGGCACAGATACGCAGTATTTT,CASKWTSGGGTDTQYF
TRBD1,once,TRBJ2-7,TRBV29-1,TGCAGCGTTGAAGATAACAGGGGGAGCTCCTACGAGCAGTACTTC,CSVEDNRGSSYEQYF
TRBD2,once,TRBJ2-5,TRBV7-3,TGTGCCAGCAGCCCGGGACTAGCTGGGGAGACCCAGTACTTC,CASSPGLAGETQYF
-,few,TRBJ1-1,TRBV16,TGTGCCAGCAGCCATCAACTTACTGAAGCTTTCTTT,CASSHQLTEAFF
-,few,TRBJ2-5,TRBV4-1,TGCGCCAGCAGCCAAAGCTGGGGGGTTGGCCAAGAGACCCAGTACTTC,CASSQSWGVGQETQYF
-,-,TRBJ2-7,TRBV2,TGTGCCAGCAGTGAAAGGGCGGCGGGGGCCCTCTCCTACGAGCAGTACTTC,CASSERAAGALSYEQYF
TRBD2,-,TRBJ2-1,TRBV5-8,TGTGCCAGCAACCAACCTGCGGGAGGGTACAATGAGCAGTTCTTC,CASNQPAGGYNEQFF
TRBD1,-,TRBJ2-1,TRBV5-3,TGTGCCAGAAGCTTGCCAGGACAGGGAAAGAACAATGAGCAGTTCTTC,CARSLPGQGKNNEQFF